This T cell receptor (beta chain) was identified in a study of shared clonotypes between healthy human individuals (dated by TCRdb to about 2020). Regarding the complete study: The cohort comprised a couple of women and a few men aged 18 to 49 years. Per donor, three plates each were used for CD4 naive and CD4 memory, two for CD8 naive, and one for CD8 memory. To estimate repertoire size and how much clonotypes are shared between individuals, the study performed deep sequencing of blood TCR repertoires from about 5 healthy adults. To increase sequencing depth and limit assay-specific biases, TCR repertoire library preparation and sequencing were carried out by different laboratories using diverse techniques. Each donor's leukapheresis produced roughly between about 0.85 and 10 billion PBMCs.

On the study overall, not on this receptor specifically: Incomplete sequencing was indicated by rarefaction of sorted-subset datasets, despite the large sequencing depth. Pairwise subsampling led to the expectation that sequencing depth would affect the degree of clonotype sharing among donors. The genetic and exposure-history diversity represented was limited by the small number of donors. Clonotypes shared by all four sorted-subset donors showed higher generation probabilities than non-shared clonotypes. Across four donors, approximately 4.9% of naive CD4, roughly 3.8% of naive CD8, around 2.1% of memory CD4, and over 0.35% of memory CD8 clonotypes were shared. Estimated clonotype richness was generally larger for naive than for memory subsets. Sampling was limited to blood, and TCR repertoires in tissue likely differ from TCR repertoires in blood.

As for this clone: Its recognized antigen is unknown. Base qualities are not at hand, and no much larger clone is one base apart.

Using the deep immunoSEQ assay, multiplex PCR amplified TCR CDR3 regions from genomic DNA. Extracted genomic DNA from each cell subset was spread evenly across all wells of several immunoSEQ 96-well plates, with each plate serving as a replicate. Each replicate PCR for sorted subsets received 150 to 250 ng genomic DNA, equal to roughly 30,000 T cell genomes. Purified libraries were measured with a Qubit 3.0 fluorometer, size-checked on a Bioanalyzer 2100, and measured again with the KAPA Library Quantification kit. Every immunoSEQ 96-well plate was sequenced on a separate single-read 150-cycle Illumina NextSeq 550 flow cell. As for the authors' bioinformatics: The immunoSEQ output contained only junctional sequences without quality scores, so filtering could not match that applied to full-length reads. To assign V/J genes and CDR3, sequences were annotated against IMGT germline references using PyIR, a Python wrapper for IgBLAST v1.9. Reads were removed for weak V/J assignments (E-value above 1e-6), missing CDR3, stop codons, out-of-frame junctions, or ambiguous translated residues. V3J clonotypes were defined as sequences sharing an identical inferred V gene, J gene, and CDR3 amino acid sequence. To compute the percentage overlap between repertoires, the number of shared unique clonotypes was divided by the size of the smaller repertoire. Repertoire richness was assessed with RTK rarefaction, the Chao1 estimator, and Recon v2.1 estimates of unobserved clonotypes. Generation probabilities for all TCRbeta clonotypes obtained by the gDNA method from a few donors were computed using OLGA. Here the immuneACCESS table is served through TCRdb, limited to in-frame sequences with V and J called. Missing clones are a known gap in these copies; in checked studies unresolved V genes cover under half, and the rest lacks a known reason. V, J and clone size were drawn from that table, and D and trimming were deduced from the DNA. This sample gives over 2,000,000 clones in total; 93% of them show up just once. Jointly, the top ten make up approximately 1.7% of the sample.

CD8 naive samples were obtained by positive selection for CCR7 among CD45RO-negative cells, yielding a CD45RA+CCR7+ population from which TemRA cells were excluded. Healthy HIV-negative adults with no recently reported acute infections or vaccinations were included as donors. All donors were Caucasian adults living in Nashville, Tennessee, USA. After blood collection by leukapheresis, PBMCs were isolated using Ficoll-Histopaque density gradient centrifugation and then cryopreserved in the vapor phase of liquid nitrogen. Analytical flow cytometry was used to check the purity and quantity of each magnetically sorted T cell population. Each sorted fraction had its genomic DNA isolated and then quantified by UV absorbance on a Nanodrop 2000c. The germline V gene encodes CDR1 SNHLY and CDR2 FYNNEI. Compared with germline, V lacks 2 bases and J lacks 4 bases; bases without a gene match: 8. From the cysteine through the phenylalanine, the CDR3 covers 15 amino acids. The CDR3 DNA has 45 bases and is translated from base 1.

What was sequenced was naive CD8+ T cells from PBMCs. Taken with the paper, the label for cell subset or site translates to: CD45RA+CCR7+. Here the chain combines TRBV2 and TRBJ2-7; 7 junctional bases match TRBD2. The receptor comes from a man younger than 35 in good health. Some clones in this sample may be carry-over from other donors' samples. CDR3 sequence: CASSESAGVVYEQYF. The DNA sequence reads TGTGCCAGCAGTGAATCGGCGGGAGTAGTTTACGAGCAGTACTTC. Here the CDR3 is joined to the reference TRBV2 and TRBJ2-7 genes, and the full variable domain is: EPEVTQTPSHQVTQMGQEVILRCVPISNHLYFYWYRQILGQKVEFLVSFYNNEISEKSEIFDDQFSVERPDGSNFTLKIRSTKLEDSAMYFCASSESAGVVYEQYFGPGTRLTVT.